One sample yielded the 10 T cell receptor beta chains listed below, sequenced in a study of graft-versus-host responses after intestinal transplantation. TCRdb keeps only in-frame clones here, not all; method: immunoSEQ multiplex PCR. This sample yields under 100,000 clones, of which around 90% are seen a single time; around 0.38% belongs to the top ten. These receptors are not linked to any known antigen. The specimen comprised unstimulated CD8+ T cells sorted from spleen or lymph node cells, sampled before transplant. Receptor source: a human donor who was the organ donor for an intestinal transplant.

The CDR3, as DNA: TGTGCCAGCAGCTTGTGGAGCGGAAACAATGAGCAGTTCTTC. Translation gives CASSLWSGNNEQFF. The J gene is TRBJ2-1, the V gene TRBV5-4; a possible D gene is TRBD2 (5 bases). V lost 1 base to trimming and J lost 5 bases, with 10 bases between them. Per germline, CDR1 SGHNT and CDR2 YYREEE (reference sequence). The CDR3 runs 14 residues.

The chain couples TRBV27 to TRBJ2-3; D gene ambiguous. Trimming removed 2 bases from V and 0 bases from J, with 6 bases in between. This CDR3 contains 14 residues. Germline CDR1 MNHEY, CDR2 SMNVEV (reference sequence). CDR3 DNA: TGTGCCAGCAGTTTACAGACTAGCACAGATACGCAGTATTTT. It translates to CASSLQTSTDTQYF.

The chain combines TRBV19 with TRBJ2-1; TRBD2 matches at 10 bases. Per germline, CDR1 LNHDA and CDR2 SQIVND (reference sequence). After removal of 5 bases from V and 2 bases from J, the junction contained 6 bases not matched to a gene. This CDR3 spans 16 amino acids. CDR3 loop: CASSVYSGGAYNEQFF. DNA of the CDR3: TGTGCCAGTAGTGTATACAGCGGGGGGGCCTACAATGAGCAGTTCTTC. The full variable domain, with the rest looked up from reference TRBV19 and TRBJ2-1, is DGGITQSPKYLFRKEGQNVTLSCEQNLNHDAMYWYRQDPGQGLRLIYYSQIVNDFQKGDIAEGYSVSREKKESFPLTVTSAQKNPTAFYLCASSVYSGGAYNEQFFGPGTRLTVL.

V is TRBV27 and J is TRBJ1-5; a possible D gene is TRBD1 (5 bases). There are 13 residues in the CDR3. V gave up 8 bases and J gave up 7 bases, with 15 bases separating them. Germline CDR1 is MNHEY and CDR2 is SMNVEV (reference sequence). CDR3: CASAGYGSQPQHF. The CDR3 region has the DNA TGTGCCAGCGCAGGGTACGGGTCACAGCCCCAGCATTTT.

V is TRBV7-2 and J is TRBJ2-7; 11 bases map to TRBD2. Germline values: CDR1 SGHTA, CDR2 FQGNSA. The V segment lost 8 bases and the J segment 11 bases; nucleotides outside the gene matches: 8. CDR3 length equals 12 residues. CDR3 protein: CASGLAGGKEYF. CDR3 bases: TGTGCCAGCGGGCTAGCGGGGGGAAAGGAGTACTTC.

V is TRBV4-1 and J is TRBJ2-2; a possible D gene is TRBD1 (5 bases). The CDR3 has 16 amino acids. V was trimmed by 2 bases and J by 5 bases, leaving 15 bases between them. Germline V lookup: CDR1 MGHRA, CDR2 YSYEKL. As DNA, the CDR3 is TGCGCCAGCAGCCAATACTGGGGCCCCTTAACCGGGGAGCTGTTTTTT. Its translation is CASSQYWGPLTGELFF.

The chain recombines TRBV7-9 with TRBJ2-3, with 10 bases matching TRBD1. The CDR3 sequence is 16 residues long. The J segment lost 3 bases and the V segment lost 5 bases, leaving 8 bases of the junction unmatched. Germline assignment: CDR1 SEHNR and CDR2 FQNEAQ (reference sequence). CDR3 bases: TGTGCCAGCAGCACTCTTCGGGACAGGGGTACAGATACGCAGTATTTT. Translating gives CASSTLRDRGTDTQYF.

The V and J genes are TRBV18 and TRBJ2-1; 7 bases agree with TRBD1. Germline values: CDR1 KGHSH, CDR2 LQKENI. Trimming removed 4 bases from V and 0 bases from J; junction bases left unmatched: 3. The CDR3 contains 15 residues. The CDR3 DNA reads as TGTGCCAGCTCACTGGGACAGAGCTCCTACAATGAGCAGTTCTTC. It yields the protein CASSLGQSSYNEQFF.

The V gene is TRBV11-3, the J gene TRBJ2-3, with D possibly TRBD2 on 6 matching bases. The CDR3 totals 15 residues. V lost 1 base to trimming and J lost 4 bases, with 12 bases between them. The germline V gene encodes CDR1 SGHNT and CDR2 YENEEA. CDR3 in amino acids: CASSLGGTGPDTQYF. The CDR3 nucleotides read TGTGCCAGCAGCTTAGGCGGGACGGGACCAGATACGCAGTATTTT.

The chain is built from TRBV19 and TRBJ1-2; TRBD1 matches at 8 bases. CDR1 is LNHDA, CDR2 SQIVND, per germline (reference sequence). Germline trimming cut 3 bases from V and 7 bases from J; bases unmatched to any gene: 13. The CDR3 has 16 amino acids. The CDR3 coding sequence is TGTGCCAGTAGTATTATGGACAGGGCGGACTATCTTGGCTACACCTTC. Translated: CASSIMDRADYLGYTF.